The source of this TCR beta chain is a study of long-term antiretroviral therapy in people with HIV. Regarding the study as a whole: Post-treatment diversity went higher with ART but stayed below transplant donor controls.

In regard to this clone: As yet, its antigen is unknown.

The libraries were made with immunoSEQ v3.0 at survey level. Each sample had sequencing targeting about 35,000-50,000 T-cell genomes. Here immunoSEQ multiplex PCR was the method, and the copy in TCRdb shows in-frame clones only, minus some. The sample has about 20,000 clones, less than 95% seen once. The CDR3 contains 16 residues. J gave up 3 bases and V 3 bases, and 9 bases lay outside the gene matches. CDR1 and CDR2 from the germline V gene are LGHNA and YNFKEQ. The rearrangement uses TRBV4-2 and TRBJ2-5, with 8 bases that match TRBD2. This TCR was sampled from a woman aged 25-40 years with HIV. The source material was unsorted PBMCs, sampled 4.4 years before starting antiretroviral therapy. CDR3 in amino acids: CASSHSPGGGEETQYF. CDR3 nucleotides: TGTGCCAGCAGCCACTCTCCGGGGGGGGGCGAAGAGACCCAGTACTTC.